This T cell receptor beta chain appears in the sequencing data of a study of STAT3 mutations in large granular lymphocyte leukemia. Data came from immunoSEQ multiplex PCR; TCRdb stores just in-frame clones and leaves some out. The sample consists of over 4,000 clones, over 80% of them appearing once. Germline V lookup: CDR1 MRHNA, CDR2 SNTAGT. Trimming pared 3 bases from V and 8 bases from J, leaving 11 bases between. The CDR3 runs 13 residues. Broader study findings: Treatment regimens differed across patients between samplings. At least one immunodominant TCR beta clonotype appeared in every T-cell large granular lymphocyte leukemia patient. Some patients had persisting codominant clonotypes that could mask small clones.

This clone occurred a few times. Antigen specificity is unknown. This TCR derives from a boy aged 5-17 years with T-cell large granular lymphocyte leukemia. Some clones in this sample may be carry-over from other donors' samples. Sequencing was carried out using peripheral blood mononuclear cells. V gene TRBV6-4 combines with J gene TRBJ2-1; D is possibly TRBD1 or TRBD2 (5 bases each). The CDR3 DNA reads TGTGCCAGCAGTGAGGGGGAGACGGATGAGCAGTTCTTC. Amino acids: CASSEGETDEQFF.